This is a list of T cell receptor beta chains from one sample in a study of technical replicates of blood from several donors. Repertoires were generated with immunoSEQ multiplex PCR, while TCRdb's copy carries only in-frame clones and drops some. Here the sample spans roughly 67,000 clones, roughly 98% being singletons. Sequenced sample: T cells isolated from PBMCs. Source of these receptors: a human donor in good health. The CDR3 runs from the conserved cysteine through the conserved F or W. The order of the fields is J gene, D gene, clone size, CDR3 length, V gene, CDR3 protein, CDR3 DNA. D genes are given only for firm matches. Size is omitted from some rows. Given values are once, few, many or a class for expanded clones.

J: TRBJ2-7; D: TRBD2; size: -; length: 15; V: TRBV11-2; CDR3: CASSHSGRPSGEQYF; DNA: TGTGCCAGCAGCCATAGCGGGAGGCCCTCGGGTGAGCAGTACTTC
J: TRBJ1-1; D: -; size: -; length: 14; V: TRBV10-1; CDR3: CASSSLLGPGEAFF; DNA: TGCGCCAGCAGTTCCCTGTTGGGGCCGGGTGAAGCTTTCTTT
J: TRBJ2-1; D: TRBD2; size: -; length: 16; V: TRBV19; CDR3: CASSIEGLAAYNEQFF; DNA: TGTGCCAGTAGTATAGAGGGACTAGCGGCTTACAATGAGCAGTTCTTC
J: TRBJ1-5; D: TRBD1; size: once; length: 16; V: TRBV28; CDR3: CASRLGTGGGIQPQHF; DNA: TGTGCCAGCAGGCTCGGGACAGGGGGCGGAATTCAGCCCCAGCATTTT
J: TRBJ2-1; D: -; size: once; length: 15; V: TRBV2; CDR3: CASSGTSGSYNEQFF; DNA: TGTGCCAGCAGTGGCACGAGCGGGTCCTACAATGAGCAGTTCTTC
J: TRBJ2-5; D: -; size: -; length: 15; V: TRBV5-1; CDR3: CASSPLDRYQETQYF; DNA: TGCGCCAGCAGCCCCCTTGACAGGTACCAAGAGACCCAGTACTTC
J: TRBJ2-7; D: -; size: -; length: 16; V: TRBV11-3; CDR3: CASSLGNLRSSYEQYF; DNA: TGTGCCAGCAGCTTAGGAAATCTTAGATCCTCCTACGAGCAGTACTTC
J: TRBJ2-3; D: TRBD2; size: -; length: 16; V: TRBV4-1; CDR3: CASSQDASGGADTQYF; DNA: TGCGCCAGCAGCCAAGACGCTAGCGGGGGCGCAGATACGCAGTATTTT
J: TRBJ2-5; D: TRBD1; size: -; length: 16; V: TRBV12-5; CDR3: CASALNPGQLQETQYF; DNA: TGTGCTAGTGCCCTCAATCCGGGACAGCTACAAGAGACCCAGTACTTC
J: TRBJ2-2; D: TRBD1; size: -; length: 14; V: TRBV5-1; CDR3: CASKGQLITGELFF; DNA: TGCGCCAGTAAGGGACAGTTAATCACCGGGGAGCTGTTTTTT
J: TRBJ2-7; D: -; size: -; length: 12; V: TRBV29-1; CDR3: CSVPGEGYEQYF; DNA: TGCAGCGTTCCCGGCGAGGGCTACGAGCAGTACTTC
J: TRBJ1-2; D: -; size: once; length: 15; V: TRBV7-6; CDR3: CASSLAQGANYGYTF; DNA: TGTGCCAGCAGCTTAGCTCAAGGGGCTAACTATGGCTACACCTTC
J: TRBJ2-7; D: TRBD1; size: -; length: 15; V: TRBV11-2; CDR3: CASSLDPGQPYEQYF; DNA: TGTGCCAGCAGCTTAGATCCGGGACAGCCCTACGAGCAGTACTTC
J: TRBJ2-2; D: -; size: -; length: 12; V: TRBV15; CDR3: CATGPGNGELFF; DNA: TGTGCCACCGGCCCAGGAAATGGGGAGCTGTTTTTT
J: TRBJ2-3; D: -; size: -; length: 14; V: TRBV25-1; CDR3: CASSSGGGTDTQYF; DNA: TGTGCCAGCAGTAGCGGCGGGGGCACAGATACGCAGTATTTT
J: TRBJ2-3; D: TRBD2; size: -; length: 15; V: TRBV29-1; CDR3: CSVRQPAGGPDTQYF; DNA: TGCAGCGTGAGGCAACCGGCGGGAGGGCCAGATACGCAGTATTTT
J: TRBJ2-5; D: -; size: -; length: 13; V: TRBV5-5; CDR3: CASSPVTVETQYF; DNA: TGTGCCAGCAGCCCAGTGACAGTAGAGACCCAGTACTTC
J: TRBJ2-2; D: TRBD2; size: -; length: 15; V: TRBV7-7; CDR3: CASSLGTSGTGELFF; DNA: TGTGCCAGCAGCTTGGGGACTAGCGGGACCGGGGAGCTGTTTTTT
J: TRBJ2-5; D: TRBD1; size: -; length: 14; V: TRBV5-1; CDR3: CASSFTGGEETQYF; DNA: TGCGCCAGCAGCTTTACAGGGGGAGAAGAGACCCAGTACTTC
J: TRBJ1-5; D: -; size: -; length: 8; V: TRBV6-6; CDR3: CASSRGHF; DNA: TGTGCCAGCAGTCGGGGGCATTTT
J: TRBJ2-7; D: TRBD2; size: -; length: 15; V: TRBV4-1; CDR3: CASSQVAGGRYEQYF; DNA: TGCGCCAGCAGCCAAGTAGCGGGAGGTCGCTACGAGCAGTACTTC
J: TRBJ2-6; D: TRBD2; size: -; length: 21; V: TRBV2; CDR3: CASSLTPLLAGGPPGANVLTF; DNA: TGTGCCAGCAGTCTAACCCCTCTACTAGCGGGAGGCCCCCCTGGGGCCAACGTCCTGACTTTC
J: TRBJ1-4; D: -; size: -; length: 13; V: TRBV5-1; CDR3: CASSIDRSEKLFF; DNA: TGCGCCAGCAGCATAGACAGGTCTGAAAAACTGTTTTTT
J: TRBJ1-4; D: TRBD1; size: -; length: 11; V: TRBV2; CDR3: CASSPDRGLFF; DNA: TGTGCCAGCAGCCCGGACAGGGGGCTGTTTTTT
J: TRBJ2-7; D: TRBD2; size: once; length: 17; V: TRBV2; CDR3: CASSEKASGAKLREQYF; DNA: TGTGCCAGCAGTGAAAAGGCTAGCGGGGCGAAGCTACGAGAGCAGTACTTC
J: TRBJ2-1; D: TRBD1; size: once; length: 14; V: TRBV29-1; CDR3: CSVRRDRVNNEQFF; DNA: TGCAGCGTCCGCCGGGACAGAGTAAACAATGAGCAGTTCTTC
J: TRBJ1-1; D: -; size: -; length: 14; V: TRBV6-1; CDR3: CASTLRGGGTEAFF; DNA: TGTGCCAGCACCCTCCGTGGGGGGGGCACTGAAGCTTTCTTT
J: TRBJ1-4; D: -; size: -; length: 12; V: TRBV5-1; CDR3: CASKEGPEKLFF; DNA: TGCGCCAGCAAGGAGGGGCCCGAAAAACTGTTTTTT
J: TRBJ1-5; D: TRBD1; size: -; length: 15; V: TRBV15; CDR3: CATSRGTGNNQPQHF; DNA: TGTGCCACCAGCAGGGGGACAGGGAATAATCAGCCCCAGCATTTT
J: TRBJ2-7; D: -; size: -; length: 14; V: TRBV5-6; CDR3: CASSFPGLPYEQYF; DNA: TGTGCCAGCAGCTTCCCGGGACTTCCCTACGAGCAGTACTTC
J: TRBJ2-7; D: TRBD1; size: -; length: 16; V: TRBV28; CDR3: CASSNNRGLIIYEQYF; DNA: TGTGCCAGCAGTAATAACAGGGGGCTGATTATTTACGAGCAGTACTTC
J: TRBJ1-2; D: -; size: -; length: 15; V: TRBV7-9; CDR3: CASSLTPIPIITDTF; DNA: TGTGCCAGCAGCTTAACCCCAATCCCAATTATAACTGACACCTTC
J: TRBJ2-5; D: TRBD1; size: once; length: 16; V: TRBV19; CDR3: CASSISGTGTQETQYF; DNA: TGTGCCAGTAGTATATCCGGGACAGGGACTCAAGAGACCCAGTACTTC
J: TRBJ2-3; D: -; size: -; length: 14; V: TRBV11-3; CDR3: CASSSVRETDTQYF; DNA: TGTGCCAGCAGCTCCGTCCGGGAGACAGATACGCAGTATTTT
J: TRBJ1-5; D: TRBD1; size: -; length: 13; V: TRBV5-1; CDR3: CASSRTGNQPQHF; DNA: TGCGCCAGCAGCCGGACAGGGAATCAGCCCCAGCATTTT
J: TRBJ2-1; D: TRBD1; size: -; length: 15; V: TRBV7-9; CDR3: CASSEGQGAHNEQFF; DNA: TGTGCCAGCAGCGAGGGACAGGGGGCGCATAATGAGCAGTTCTTC
J: TRBJ2-1; D: TRBD2; size: -; length: 17; V: TRBV2; CDR3: CASSGPGTSGRFNEQFF; DNA: TGTGCCAGCAGCGGTCCCGGGACTAGCGGGAGGTTCAATGAGCAGTTCTTC
J: TRBJ1-5; D: -; size: -; length: 14; V: TRBV28; CDR3: CASSFPRGGQPQHF; DNA: TGTGCCAGCTCCTTCCCCCGGGGTGGTCAGCCCCAGCATTTT
J: TRBJ2-7; D: -; size: -; length: 16; V: TRBV2; CDR3: CASSPLLGVSGLEQYF; DNA: TGTGCCAGCAGCCCACTCTTGGGTGTCTCAGGACTCGAGCAGTACTTC
J: TRBJ2-5; D: TRBD2; size: -; length: 16; V: TRBV28; CDR3: CASSGGSGGGQETQYF; DNA: TGTGCCAGCAGCGGCGGTTCGGGGGGAGGGCAAGAGACCCAGTACTTC